The next 5 T cell receptor beta chains were all read from a single sample in a study of tumor-infiltrating lymphocytes in primary liver carcinoma. A primer in the constant region served to generate TCR beta cDNA from 500 to 600 ng of total RNA. Libraries covering TCR beta were generated through three nested multiplex PCR rounds (using a slightly modified ARM-PCR). TRBV1-TRBV30 forward primers paired with a C-beta reverse primer drove the first two PCR rounds, roughly 10 cycles each. TCRdb analysed the multiplex PCR reads with MiXCR anew, one entry per CDR3 protein. The sample consists of roughly 190,000 distinct CDR3 sequences, about 82% of them appearing once. Co-extracted RNA and DNA came from roughly 20-30 mg of unsorted bulk tissue. The sequencing sample was made of tumor tissue from primary liver carcinoma. The receptors come from a man in his forties with primary liver carcinoma and hepatitis B virus infection.

Points on this clonotype: A read error is possible here, since a much larger clone lies one base away. The chain has TRBV28 and TRBJ2-6; D perhaps matches TRBD2 (6 bases). Per germline, CDR1 MDHEN and CDR2 SYDVKM. Trimming shortened V by 5 bases and J by 1 base, and 12 bases separated the two germline ends. This CDR3 is built from 16 residues. The CDR3 loop reads CASSPRLVSGANVLTF. The CDR3 DNA follows: TGTGCCAGCAGTCCGCGACTAGTGTCTGGGGCCAACGTCCTGACTTTC.

Concerning this clonotype itself: Possible read error: a much larger clone is one base away. This chain joins TRBV11-2 and TRBJ2-1; 7 nucleotides align to TRBD2. Germline V lookup: CDR1 SGHAT, CDR2 FQNNGV. CDR3 length: 15 residues. CDR3 sequence (DNA): TGTGCCAGCAGCTTAGGCTCGGGAGGATGGGGTGAGCGGTTCTTC. Translating gives CASSLGSGGWGERFF.

This clonotype was picked up a small number of times. This chain uses TRBV9 with TRBJ2-2; D is ambiguous. V was shortened by 4 bases and J by 5 bases, with 9 bases between the two germline ends. Germline CDR1 is SGDLS and CDR2 is YYNGEE. There are 13 residues in the CDR3. Here the CDR3 reads CASSTMGTGELFF. CDR3 coding DNA: TGTGCCAGCAGCACTATGGGGACCGGGGAGCTGTTTTTT.

As to this clonotype: Relative to the germline gene, one junction end is altered; a read error may explain this. This chain connects TRBV10-2 to TRBJ2-3, with D tentatively TRBD1 or TRBD2 (5 bases each). Germline V gene lookup returns CDR1 WSHSY and CDR2 SAAADI. This CDR3 region has 16 residues. CDR3 amino acids: CASSVGLPRNTGTQYF. The CDR3 nucleotides are TGCGCCAGTAGTGTTGGACTCCCGAGAAACACAGGTACGCAGTATTTT.

A note on this clonotype: Without the conserved terminal phenylalanine or tryptophan, this CDR3 likely stems from a read error. J is TRBJ2-5 and V is TRBV12-3 or TRBV12-4; D not certain. The CDR3 length is 13 residues. Trimming pared 2 bases from V and 5 bases from J, leaving 9 bases between. CDR3 amino acids: CASSLRDGETQYI. CDR3 coding DNA: TGTGCCAGCAGTTTAAGGGATGGGGAGACCCAGTACATC.